The 19 T cell receptor beta chains presented below share a single source sample, sequenced in a study of glioma-infiltrating T cells after dendritic cell vaccination. Time point specified: after dendritic cell vaccination, including at tumor progression/relapse. This table comes from immunoSEQ multiplex PCR, and its TCRdb copy is limited to in-frame clones, with some not included. The sample consists of 50,000 to 60,000 clones, about four fifths of them appearing once. The sample in question was blood, obtained after dendritic cell vaccination. The origin of the receptors is a human donor with glioblastoma.

This clone has more than one count but fewer than ten. This chain connects TRBV10-1 to TRBJ1-6, with D possibly TRBD1 on 6 matching bases. The V and J ends lost 6 bases and 7 bases respectively, with 13 bases between them. The length of the CDR3 is 14 residues. CDR1 WNHNN and CDR2 SYGVQD come from the germline V gene (reference sequence). In DNA form, the CDR3 reads TGCGCCAGCAGCAAGGACAGCCGAAATTCACCCCTCCACTTT. Residues: CASSKDSRNSPLHF.

The rearrangement links TRBV28 to TRBJ2-5; 9 positions agree with TRBD1. Per germline, CDR1 MDHEN and CDR2 SYDVKM. This CDR3 contains 13 residues. Trimming at V came to 6 bases and at J to 5 bases, leaving 4 bases not matched to a gene. DNA for the CDR3: TGTGCCAGCAGACTCGACAGGGGGGAGACCCAGTACTTC. It specifies CASRLDRGETQYF.

The chain couples TRBV9 to TRBJ2-7, with TRBD1 matching over 9 bases. CDR1 and CDR2 (germline): SGDLS, YYNGEE. This CDR3 region has 16 residues. Losses at the gene ends were 3 bases for V and 1 base for J; bases not matched to a gene: 8. The CDR3: CASSASPGQGSYEQYF. The CDR3 DNA follows: TGTGCCAGCAGCGCCTCCCCGGGACAGGGTTCCTACGAGCAGTACTTC.

In its sample, this clone was seen once. V gene TRBV30 combines with J gene TRBJ1-4, with no clear D. The CDR3 totals 15 residues. Germline V lookup: CDR1 GTSNPN, CDR2 SVGIG (reference sequence). Trimming took off 0 bases at V and 4 bases at J, with 12 bases between the two ends. This CDR3 is CAWSVSLGFNEKLFF. In nucleotides, the CDR3 is TGTGCCTGGAGTGTATCGTTGGGCTTTAATGAAAAACTGTTTTTT. The complete variable domain, with remaining parts taken from reference TRBV30 and TRBJ1-4, reads SQTIHQWPATLVQPVGSPLSLECTVEGTSNPNLYWYRQAAGRGLQLLFYSVGIGQISSEVPQNLSASRPQDRQFILSSKKLLLSDSGFYLCAWSVSLGFNEKLFFGSGTQLSVL.

The chain carries TRBV2 and TRBJ1-2, with no clear D. The CDR3 is 15 amino acids. The germline CDR1 and CDR2 sequences are SNHLY and FYNNEI. Trimming left V 2 bases short and J 2 bases short, with 12 bases between. CDR3 sequence: CASSEFREVNYGYTF. CDR3 DNA sequence: TGTGCCAGCAGTGAATTTAGGGAGGTGAACTATGGCTACACCTTC. The variable domain in full, with the rest retrieved from reference TRBV2 and TRBJ1-2, is EPEVTQTPSHQVTQMGQEVILRCVPISNHLYFYWYRQILGQKVEFLVSFYNNEISEKSEIFDDQFSVERPDGSNFTLKIRSTKLEDSAMYFCASSEFREVNYGYTFGSGTRLTVV.

The rearrangement uses TRBV30 and TRBJ1-1; D call uncertain. The CDR3 contains 12 residues. Trimming left V 3 bases short and J 11 bases short, with 16 bases between. CDR1 GTSNPN and CDR2 SVGIG come from the germline V gene (reference sequence). The chain's CDR3 is CAWSQEAEGAFF. In DNA, the CDR3 is TGTGCCTGGAGCCAAGAGGCCGAGGGCGCTTTCTTT. The whole variable domain, filled in from reference TRBV30 and TRBJ1-1, reads SQTIHQWPATLVQPVGSPLSLECTVEGTSNPNLYWYRQAAGRGLQLLFYSVGIGQISSEVPQNLSASRPQDRQFILSSKKLLLSDSGFYLCAWSQEAEGAFFGQGTRLTVV.

The chain is built from TRBV9 and TRBJ2-7; 9 positions match TRBD1. This CDR3 comprises 14 residues. The V gene end was trimmed by 4 bases and the J gene end by 4 bases; junction bases not matched to a gene: 6. The germline V gene encodes CDR1 SGDLS and CDR2 YYNGEE. DNA for the CDR3: TGTGCCAGCAGCTCCGGGACAGGGAGGTACGAGCAGTACTTC. It specifies CASSSGTGRYEQYF.

In this sample, this clone turned up a few times. The CDR3 DNA reads TGTGCCAGCAGTCCGGGATACAATGAGCAGTTCTTC. Translated: CASSPGYNEQFF. The chain links TRBV6-1 to TRBJ2-1; possible D gene TRBD2, 5 bases. V was clipped by 5 bases and J by 4 bases, with 6 bases between them. Germline V gives CDR1 MNHNS, CDR2 SASEGT. There are 12 residues in the CDR3.

The V gene is TRBV2, the J gene TRBJ2-3; tentatively, D is TRBD2 (5 bases). The V end was cut by 8 bases, the J end by 4 bases, with 16 bases between. The germline CDR1 and CDR2 sequences are SNHLY and FYNNEI. The CDR3 totals 14 residues. Here the CDR3 reads CASSNILDPDTQYF. CDR3 DNA: TGTGCCAGCTCGAATATACTAGACCCAGATACGCAGTATTTT.

This clone was detected only a few times. The chain carries TRBV19 and TRBJ1-5, with 7 bases matching TRBD1. The CDR3 consists of 15 residues. V shed 6 bases, J shed 3 bases, and the junction held 8 bases outside the gene matches. Germline CDR1 and CDR2: LNHDA and SQIVND (reference sequence). CDR3 residues: CASRKTGPVNQPQHF. The CDR3 DNA reads as TGTGCCAGTAGAAAGACAGGGCCGGTCAATCAGCCCCAGCATTTT.

The J gene is TRBJ2-3, the V gene TRBV15; possible D gene TRBD1, 5 bases. Germline-derived CDR1 and CDR2 are LNHNV and YYDKDF (reference sequence). The ends were cut back, 0 bases at V and 3 bases at J, with 7 bases in the middle. The CDR3 has 14 residues. The CDR3 region has the DNA TGTGCCACCAGCAGAGATGGGGCGACAGATACGCAGTATTTT. Encoded protein: CATSRDGATDTQYF.

The chain joins TRBV5-1 to TRBJ2-1; possible D gene TRBD2, 6 bases. From germline, CDR1 is SGHRS and CDR2 YFSETQ. Trimming left V 4 bases short and J 8 bases short, with 13 bases between. The CDR3 loop spans 13 amino acids. In DNA form, the CDR3 reads TGCGCCAGCAGCGTTGGGGGGTTGGATGAGCAGTTCTTC. It codes for CASSVGGLDEQFF.

The genes are TRBV27 and TRBJ1-2, with D perhaps matching TRBD1 (5 bases). Looked up from germline, CDR1 is MNHEY and CDR2 is SMNVEV (reference sequence). V lost 5 bases, J lost 5 bases, and 24 bases lay in between. CDR3 size: 17 residues. CDR3 nucleotides: TGTGCCAGCAGTCTGACAGTGTTACGGGGACGGGGGTATGGCTACACCTTC. It yields the protein CASSLTVLRGRGYGYTF.

The gene calls are TRBV6-5 and TRBJ1-2; 10 bases fit TRBD1. CDR1 and CDR2 from the germline V gene are MNHEY and SVGAGI. The CDR3 length is 14 residues. J lost 3 bases, V lost 7 bases, and 5 bases had no gene match. This CDR3 is CASTRTGGDYGYTF. CDR3 in DNA: TGTGCCAGCACTCGGACAGGGGGAGACTATGGCTACACCTTC.

For this clone: The identical CDR3 is also encoded by other nucleotide sequences in the sample. This rearrangement joins TRBV4-3 to TRBJ2-1, with D hard to call. The germline V gene has CDR1 LGHNA and CDR2 YSLEER. This CDR3 has 13 amino acids. With 3 bases removed from V and 6 bases from J, the gap between germline ends came to 9 bases. CDR3 sequence: CASSQNLGNEQFF. For the CDR3, the DNA is TGCGCCAGCAGCCAGAACCTAGGCAATGAGCAGTTCTTC.

This clone appeared once. The CDR3 here is CASKPGGDNSPLHF. CDR3 nucleotides: TGTGCCAGCAAGCCCGGGGGGGATAATTCACCCCTCCACTTT. This chain uses TRBV6-5 with TRBJ1-6; weak D call: TRBD1 (5 bases). V was cut by 7 bases and J by 5 bases, with 12 bases left in between. The CDR3 extends over 14 amino acids. Germline V gene sequence: CDR1 MNHEY, CDR2 SVGAGI.

This clone was recorded only once. The chain employs TRBV7-2 and TRBJ2-5; D gene uncertain. With 1 base removed from V and 7 bases from J, the gap between germline ends came to 13 bases. The CDR3 covers 14 residues. Germline values: CDR1 SGHTA, CDR2 FQGNSA. The CDR3 bases are TGTGCCAGCAGCTTAGACTCGCTTCTTCGGACCCAGTACTTC. Translated: CASSLDSLLRTQYF.

The rearrangement links TRBV5-1 to TRBJ2-5; no definite D call. This CDR3 is 15 amino acids long. Trimming left V 3 bases short and J 3 bases short, with 15 bases between. Germline V gives CDR1 SGHRS, CDR2 YFSETQ. The CDR3 DNA reads TGCGCCAGCAGCTACCTAGGCCCATCAGAAGAGACCCAGTACTTC. Its translation is CASSYLGPSEETQYF.

The genes are TRBV4-3 and TRBJ2-1, with 8 bases matching TRBD2. The CDR3 loop spans 20 amino acids. With V trimmed by 0 bases and J by 5 bases, 18 bases remained unmatched. Germline values: CDR1 LGHNA, CDR2 YSLEER. CDR3 sequence (DNA): TGCGCCAGCAGCCAAGATTGGGGGGTATCGGGGGGGCCCCGAAACAATGAGCAGTTCTTC. Translation: CASSQDWGVSGGPRNNEQFF.